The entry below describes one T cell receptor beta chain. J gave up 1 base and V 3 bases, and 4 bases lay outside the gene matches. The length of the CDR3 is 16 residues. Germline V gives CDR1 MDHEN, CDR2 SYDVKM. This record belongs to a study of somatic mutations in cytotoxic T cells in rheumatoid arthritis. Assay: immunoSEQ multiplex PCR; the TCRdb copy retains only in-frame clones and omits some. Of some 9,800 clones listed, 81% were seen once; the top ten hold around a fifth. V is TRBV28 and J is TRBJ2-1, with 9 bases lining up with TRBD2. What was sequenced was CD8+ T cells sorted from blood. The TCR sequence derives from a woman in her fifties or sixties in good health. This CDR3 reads CASSLQLAGSYNEQFF. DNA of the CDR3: TGTGCCAGCAGTTTGCAACTAGCGGGTTCCTACAATGAGCAGTTCTTC.